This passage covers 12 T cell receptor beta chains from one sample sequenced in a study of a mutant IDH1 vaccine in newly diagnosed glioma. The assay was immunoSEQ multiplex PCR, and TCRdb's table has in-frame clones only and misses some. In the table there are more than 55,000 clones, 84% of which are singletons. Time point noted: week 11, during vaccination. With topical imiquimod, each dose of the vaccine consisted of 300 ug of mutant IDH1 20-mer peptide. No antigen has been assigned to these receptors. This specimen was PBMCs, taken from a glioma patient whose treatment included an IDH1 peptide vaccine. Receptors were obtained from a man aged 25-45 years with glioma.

CDR3 amino acids: CASSAGTGHTDTQYF. The CDR3 DNA follows: TGTGCCAGCAGCGCCGGGACAGGGCACACAGATACGCAGTATTTT. The V and J genes are TRBV28 and TRBJ2-3, with TRBD1 identical over 9 bases. Germline CDR1 MDHEN, CDR2 SYDVKM. The CDR3 runs 15 residues. V was clipped by 6 bases and J by 2 bases; unmatched bases: 6.

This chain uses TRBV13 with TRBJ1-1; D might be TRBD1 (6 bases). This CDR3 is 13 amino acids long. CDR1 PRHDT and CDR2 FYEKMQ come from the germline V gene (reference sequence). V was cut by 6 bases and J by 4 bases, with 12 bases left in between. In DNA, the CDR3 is TGTGCCAGCAGAGAGTTAGGGGGCACTGAAGCTTTCTTT. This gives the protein CASRELGGTEAFF.

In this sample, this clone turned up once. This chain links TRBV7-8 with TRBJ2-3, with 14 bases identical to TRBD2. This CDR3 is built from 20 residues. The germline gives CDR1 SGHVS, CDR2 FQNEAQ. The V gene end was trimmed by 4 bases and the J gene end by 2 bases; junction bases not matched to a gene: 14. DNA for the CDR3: TGTGCCAGCAGCTCACTCCCGGGACTAGCGGGGGAGGGAGACACAGATACGCAGTATTTT. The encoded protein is CASSSLPGLAGEGDTDTQYF.

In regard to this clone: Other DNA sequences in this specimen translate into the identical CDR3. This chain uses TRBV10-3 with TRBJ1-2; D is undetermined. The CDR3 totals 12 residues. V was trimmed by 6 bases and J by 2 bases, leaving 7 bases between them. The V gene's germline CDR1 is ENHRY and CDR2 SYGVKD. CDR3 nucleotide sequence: TGTGCCATCAGGGACGGCAACTATGGCTACACCTTC. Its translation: CAIRDGNYGYTF.

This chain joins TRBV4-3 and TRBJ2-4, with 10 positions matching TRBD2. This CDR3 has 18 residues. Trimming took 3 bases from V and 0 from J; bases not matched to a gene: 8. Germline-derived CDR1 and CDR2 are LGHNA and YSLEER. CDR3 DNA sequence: TGCGCCAGCAGCCAGGGGGCTAGCGGGGGCCTAGCCAAAAACATTCAGTACTTC. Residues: CASSQGASGGLAKNIQYF.

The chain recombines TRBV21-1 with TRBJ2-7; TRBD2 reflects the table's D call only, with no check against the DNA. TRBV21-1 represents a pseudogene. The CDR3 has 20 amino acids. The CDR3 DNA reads TGTGCCAGCAGCAAACCCCGGGGACTAGCGGGAGGAGCCTTACCCTACGAGCAGTACTTC. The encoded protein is CASSKPRGLAGGALPYEQYF.

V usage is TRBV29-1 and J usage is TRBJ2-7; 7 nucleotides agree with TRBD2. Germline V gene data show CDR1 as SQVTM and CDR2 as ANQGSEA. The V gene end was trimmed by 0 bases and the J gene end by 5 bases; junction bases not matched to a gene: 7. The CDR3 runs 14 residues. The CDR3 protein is CSVEDQGLTDEQYF. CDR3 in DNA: TGCAGCGTTGAAGATCAGGGACTAACCGACGAGCAGTACTTC.

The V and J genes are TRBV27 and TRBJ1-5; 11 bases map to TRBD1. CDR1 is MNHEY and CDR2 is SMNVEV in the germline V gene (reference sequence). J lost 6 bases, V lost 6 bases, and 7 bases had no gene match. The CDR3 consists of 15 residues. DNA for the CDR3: TGTGCCAGCAGCTCGGGACAGGGGGTCGGTCAGCCCCAGCATTTT. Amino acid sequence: CASSSGQGVGQPQHF.

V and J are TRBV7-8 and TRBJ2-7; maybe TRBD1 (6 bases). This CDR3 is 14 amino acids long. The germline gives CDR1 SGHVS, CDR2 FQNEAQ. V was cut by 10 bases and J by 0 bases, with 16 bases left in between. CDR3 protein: CATSDQGSSYEQYF. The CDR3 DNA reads TGTGCCACCTCAGACCAGGGGAGCTCCTACGAGCAGTACTTC.

CDR3 residues: CASSKEGQSYEQYF. DNA of the CDR3: TGTGCCAGCAGCAAGGAGGGACAGTCTTACGAGCAGTACTTC. The chain links TRBV7-8 to TRBJ2-7, with a weak D call TRBD1 (7 bases). V was cut by 5 bases and J by 4 bases, with 15 bases left in between. CDR1 SGHVS and CDR2 FQNEAQ come from the germline V gene. The CDR3 consists of 14 residues.

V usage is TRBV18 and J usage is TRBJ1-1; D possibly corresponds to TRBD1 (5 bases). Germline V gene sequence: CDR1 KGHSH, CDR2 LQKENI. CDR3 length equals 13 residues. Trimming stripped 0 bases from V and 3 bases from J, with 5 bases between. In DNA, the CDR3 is TGTGCCAGCTCACCACCAGGGGACACTGAAGCTTTCTTT. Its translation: CASSPPGDTEAFF. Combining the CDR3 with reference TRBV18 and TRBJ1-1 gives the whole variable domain NAGVMQNPRHLVRRRGQEARLRCSPMKGHSHVYWYRQLPEEGLKFMVYLQKENIIDESGMPKERFSAEFPKEGPSILRIQQVVRGDSAAYFCASSPPGDTEAFFGQGTRLTVV.

CDR3 DNA: TGTGCCAGCAGCCCCCCTAGCGGGAGGCCCCAGGAGCAGTACTTC. This encodes CASSPPSGRPQEQYF. The rearrangement uses TRBV28 and TRBJ2-7, with 11 bases fitting TRBD2. Germline values: CDR1 MDHEN, CDR2 SYDVKM. Trimming cost V 6 bases and J 7 bases; bases outside gene matches: 11. The CDR3 covers 15 residues.